This paragraph reports one T cell receptor beta chain. These data are taken from a study of T-cell memory formation after mild COVID-19. At the level of the study: Among the donors, TCR clusters were largely specific to each donor.

TCRdb processed the 5' RACE reads anew with MiXCR; each CDR3 protein has one entry. The data contain roughly 240,000 distinct CDR3 sequences, about a sixth of them singletons. The CDR3 is 14 amino acids. From germline, CDR1 is LGHDT and CDR2 YNNKEL (reference sequence). Deletions cut 4 bases from V and 2 bases from J, with 12 bases between. This chain uses TRBV3-1 with TRBJ2-7, with D tentatively TRBD2 (5 bases). What was sequenced was PBMCs or a T cell subset sorted from them (not recorded which). The receptor was isolated from a young man who had mild COVID-19 (a few samples of this study predate the infection). Cell type and time point are not known. The CDR3 DNA reads as TGTGCCAGCAGCCTCGGGGTAGGAGCCTACGAGCAGTACGTC. Protein: CASSLGVGAYEQYV.